One and the same sample provided the 9 T cell receptor beta chains below, sequenced in a study of identical twins' blood T cells. TCRdb reanalysed the 5' RACE reads using MiXCR and keeps one entry per CDR3 protein. The table records roughly 380,000 distinct CDR3 sequences, roughly 30% of them present only once. Sample: PBMCs. These receptors were obtained from a woman aged 18-55 years in good health.

This sequence joins TRBV7-9 and TRBJ1-1; unclear D gene. Germline CDR1 and CDR2: SEHNR and FQNEAQ (reference sequence). The CDR3 spans 12 residues. Trimming left V 3 bases short and J 2 bases short, with 4 bases between. The CDR3: CASSFDNTEAFF. The CDR3 bases are TGTGCCAGCAGCTTCGACAACACTGAAGCTTTCTTT.

This clonotype turned up a few times. This chain joins TRBV7-2 and TRBJ1-3; 7 positions match TRBD1. V shed 2 bases, J shed 4 bases, and the junction held 5 bases outside the gene matches. This CDR3 spans 15 amino acids. From germline, CDR1 is SGHTA and CDR2 FQGNSA. The CDR3 DNA sequence: TGTGCCAGCAGCTTACAAGGGGGCACAGGAAACACCATATATTTT. Translation gives CASSLQGGTGNTIYF.

This chain uses TRBV12-3 or TRBV12-4 with TRBJ2-2; the D gene is possibly TRBD2 (6 bases). This CDR3 has 15 residues. Trimming took off 6 bases at V and 0 bases at J, with 11 bases between the two ends. CDR3 nucleotide sequence: TGTGCCAGCAGAAGGGACTCCACGAACACCGGGGAGCTGTTTTTT. It specifies CASRRDSTNTGELFF.

Concerning this clonotype: A much larger clone differs by one base, so this may be a read error. This rearrangement joins TRBV20-1 to TRBJ1-3, with D uncertain. The CDR3 has 11 residues. The germline V gene encodes CDR1 DFQATT and CDR2 SNEGSKA (reference sequence). V lost 4 bases, J lost 13 bases, and 14 bases lay in between. CDR3 nucleotide sequence: TGCAGTGCTACCCTATACAACTCAATATATTTT. Its translation is CSATLYNSIYF.

This clonotype has a handful of counts. J is TRBJ1-1 and V is TRBV20-1; D remains unclear. This CDR3 comprises 13 residues. Trimming shortened V by 0 bases and J by 3 bases, and 8 bases separated the two germline ends. Germline V gene sequence: CDR1 DFQATT, CDR2 SNEGSKA (reference sequence). CDR3: CSAREQEYTEAFF. In DNA, the CDR3 is TGCAGTGCTAGAGAGCAGGAGTACACTGAAGCTTTCTTT.

This clonotype was seen ten or more times. V gene TRBV19 combines with J gene TRBJ1-3; 8 bases align to TRBD1. The CDR3 covers 14 residues. Per the germline V gene, CDR1 is LNHDA and CDR2 is SQIVND (reference sequence). Unmatched junction bases numbered 6, after V lost 9 bases and J lost 2 bases. The CDR3 DNA reads as TGTGCCAGCCGGACAGGGCAGGCTGGAAACACCATATATTTT. Translated: CASRTGQAGNTIYF.

A few counts support this clonotype. This sequence joins TRBV5-1 and TRBJ2-1; D gene unclear. V was clipped by 1 base and J by 9 bases, with 8 bases between them. The CDR3 sequence is 12 residues long. CDR1 is SGHRS and CDR2 is YFSETQ in the germline V gene. CDR3 nucleotide sequence: TGCGCCAGCAGCTTGACAAACGGTGAGCAGTTCTTC. It specifies CASSLTNGEQFF. The full variable domain, in which reference TRBV5-1 and TRBJ2-1 provide the parts outside the CDR3, is KAGVTQTPRYLIKTRGQQVTLSCSPISGHRSVSWYQQTPGQGLQFLFEYFSETQRNKGNFPGRFSGRQFSNSRSEMNVSTLELGDSALYLCASSLTNGEQFFGPGTRLTVL.

V is TRBV7-2 and J is TRBJ2-1; the D gene is possibly TRBD1 (6 bases). The ends were cut back, 6 bases at V and 0 bases at J, with 15 bases in the middle. Germline CDR1 and CDR2: SGHTA and FQGNSA. The CDR3 is made up of 16 amino acids. DNA for the CDR3: TGTGCCAGCAGGCCCCAGGGGTCCCTCTCCTACAATGAGCAGTTCTTC. Amino acids: CASRPQGSLSYNEQFF.

This clonotype was seen a few times. The chain employs TRBV10-2 and TRBJ1-2; 11 bases fit TRBD1. Germline V CDR1 and CDR2: WSHSY, SAAADI. J lost 6 bases, V lost 6 bases, and 9 bases had no gene match. CDR3 length equals 15 residues. This CDR3 is CASRPSGQGEHGYTF. In nucleotides, the CDR3 is TGCGCCAGCAGACCCTCGGGACAGGGGGAACATGGCTACACCTTC.